This paragraph reports one TCR beta chain. Its antigen remains unknown. This sample stems from a study of T cell responses to AZD1222 COVID-19 vaccine. Whole-study findings and limits: White British ancestry dominated among donors, who included more females, and clonal diversity was possibly underestimated. At 160-218 and 743-854, vaccine-associated CD4 TCRs were dominant, and they spanned spike. Sampling captured repertoires only after the peak T cell response. At baseline, seropositivity was found in only a handful of AZD1222 recipients.

Trimming shortened V by 5 bases and J by 0 bases, and 2 bases separated the two germline ends. The CDR3 is made up of 10 amino acids. Germline V gene sequence: CDR1 DFQATT, CDR2 SNEGSKA (reference sequence). Sequenced by immunoSEQ multiplex PCR; TCRdb stores in-frame clones only, minus some. The table shows some 170,000 clones, with 75% to 90% occurring only once. This rearrangement joins TRBV20-1 to TRBJ2-7; D not resolved. This TCR derives from an adult who received the MenACWY meningococcal vaccine as a control. This material consisted of peripheral blood, taken 28 days after the second dose of the MenACWY control vaccine. In DNA form, the CDR3 reads TGCAGTGCTTCCTCCTACGAGCAGTACTTC. Protein product: CSASSYEQYF.